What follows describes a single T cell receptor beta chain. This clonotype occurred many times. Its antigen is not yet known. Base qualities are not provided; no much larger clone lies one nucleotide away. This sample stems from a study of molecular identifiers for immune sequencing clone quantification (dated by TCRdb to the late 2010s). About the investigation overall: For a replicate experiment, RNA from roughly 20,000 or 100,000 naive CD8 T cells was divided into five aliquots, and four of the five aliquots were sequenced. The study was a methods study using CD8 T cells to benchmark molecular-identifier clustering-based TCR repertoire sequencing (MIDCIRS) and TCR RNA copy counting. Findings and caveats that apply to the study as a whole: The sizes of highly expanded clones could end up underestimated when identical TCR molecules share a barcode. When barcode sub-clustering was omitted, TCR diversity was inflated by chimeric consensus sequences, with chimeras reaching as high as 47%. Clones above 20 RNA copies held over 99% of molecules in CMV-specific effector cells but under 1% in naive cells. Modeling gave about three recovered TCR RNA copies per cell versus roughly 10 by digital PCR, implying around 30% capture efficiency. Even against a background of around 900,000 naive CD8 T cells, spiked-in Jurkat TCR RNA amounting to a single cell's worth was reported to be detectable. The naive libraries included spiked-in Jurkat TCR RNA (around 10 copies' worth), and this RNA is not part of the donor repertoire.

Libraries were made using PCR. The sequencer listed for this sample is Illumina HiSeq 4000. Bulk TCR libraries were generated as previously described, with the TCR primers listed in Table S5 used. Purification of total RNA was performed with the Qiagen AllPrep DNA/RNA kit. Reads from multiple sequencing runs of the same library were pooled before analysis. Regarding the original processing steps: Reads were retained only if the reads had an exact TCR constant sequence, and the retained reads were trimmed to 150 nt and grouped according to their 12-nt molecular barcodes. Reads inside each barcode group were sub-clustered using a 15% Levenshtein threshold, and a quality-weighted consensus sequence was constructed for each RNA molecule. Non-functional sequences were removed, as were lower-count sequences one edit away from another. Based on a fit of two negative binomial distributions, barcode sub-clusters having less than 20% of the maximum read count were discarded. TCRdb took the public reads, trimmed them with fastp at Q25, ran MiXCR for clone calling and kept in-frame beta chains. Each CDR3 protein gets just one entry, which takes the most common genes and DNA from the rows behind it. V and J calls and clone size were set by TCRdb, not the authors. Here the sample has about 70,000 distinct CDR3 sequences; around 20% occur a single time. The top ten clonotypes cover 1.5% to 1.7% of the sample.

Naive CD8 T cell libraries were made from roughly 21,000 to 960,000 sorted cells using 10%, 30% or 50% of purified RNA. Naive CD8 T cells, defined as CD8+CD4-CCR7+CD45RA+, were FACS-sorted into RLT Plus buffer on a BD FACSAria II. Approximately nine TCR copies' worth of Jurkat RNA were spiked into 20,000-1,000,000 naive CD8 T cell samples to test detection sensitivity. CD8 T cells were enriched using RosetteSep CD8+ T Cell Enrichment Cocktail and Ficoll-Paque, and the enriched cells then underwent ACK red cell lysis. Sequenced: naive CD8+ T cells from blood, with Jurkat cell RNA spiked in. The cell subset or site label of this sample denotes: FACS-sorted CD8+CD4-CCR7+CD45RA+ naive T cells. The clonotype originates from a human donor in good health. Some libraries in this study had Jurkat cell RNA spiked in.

CDR3 reads: CASRKPTPTGQGYGYTF. The nucleotide sequence is TGTGCCAGCAGGAAACCAACCCCGACAGGCCAAGGCTATGGCTACACCTTC. The chain is made from TRBV6-8 and TRBJ1-2, with a tentative D gene TRBD1 over 6 matching bases. V drops 6 bases and J drops 4 bases, leaving 24 bases in between. The CDR3 runs 17 amino acids, cysteine and phenylalanine included. The CDR3 DNA has 51 bases and is translated from base 1. Sequences MNHGY (CDR1) and SAAAGT (CDR2) are obtained from the germline V gene.